This T cell receptor beta chain was identified during a study of T cell responses to AZD1222 COVID-19 vaccine (dated by TCRdb to the early 2020s). Concerning the study at large: Because spike-specific TCR depth and breadth did not differ between the two schedules, AZD1222 recipients who got a second dose at roughly 4 weeks were pooled with those who got a second dose at roughly 12 weeks. TCR sequencing covered over 230 trial participants: around 210 given two doses of AZD1222 and around 25 given two doses of MenACWY control vaccine. Trial participants were enrolled by age into 18-55, 56-69 and 70-plus year subgroups, with roughly 160, 29 and 62 TCR-sequenced participants respectively. Overall study outcomes, separate from this receptor: A significant rise in spike-specific TCR breadth and depth was observed after two AZD1222 doses relative to day 0 and relative to MenACWY recipients. Participants were mostly white British and included more females than males, and it was suggested by the authors that clonal diversity may have been underestimated. Because no day 14 peak-response samples were available, the repertoires could be characterized only after the peak T cell response. Only five or six AZD1222 recipients were SARS-CoV-2 seropositive at baseline, limiting conclusions about previously exposed vaccinees. In the small 56-69-year group, the increase in depth fell short of significance, most likely because of low power. The whole spike protein was spanned by vaccine-associated CD4 TCRs, and dominant responses were seen in regions 160-218 and 743-854. Reportedly, almost half of the unique spike-specific TCRs recognized epitopes lying outside the regions that are mutated in the B.1.351 and B.1.1.7 variants.

The meaning of the sample's time point label: baseline before first vaccination. Samples from vaccinated people were obtained from the UK trials COV001 and COV002, which included a single-blind randomized controlled phase 2/3 trial of AZD1222 (ChAdOx1 nCoV-19) in healthy adults. Trial participant PBMC samples were collected at day 0 and day 28 after the second dose for TCRbeta chain sequencing. The CDR3 regions of human TCRbeta chains were analyzed by immunosequencing. In the original analysis: TCRs in the repertoires were matched against a reference library of SARS-CoV-2-specific TCRs that had been generated with the MIRA antigen-specificity platform. Breadth was defined as the fraction of unique TCRs that were SARS-CoV-2-associated. Depth was defined as the fraction of total T cells that were SARS-CoV-2-associated. Using the MIRA data, every spike-specific TCR was mapped to the spike region that the TCR reacted to and assigned to either a CD4 or a CD8 class. Log10-transformed breadth and depth values were compared by one-way ANOVA with Sidak's multiple comparisons tests. TCRdb took this table from immuneACCESS and kept in-frame rearrangements with V and J called. Such tables lack part of the clones; where checked against another copy, unresolved V genes explain under half of the gap, and the rest is unexplained. From that table come the V and J calls and clone size; the DNA was used to work out D and trimming. The sample data list around 180,000 clones, and about nine tenths of these were observed just once. The top ten hold roughly 3.1% of the sample.

A word on this clone: What antigen it recognizes has not been identified. Qualities for individual bases were not recorded, and no much larger clone is one base off.

Trimming removed 6 bases from V and 1 base from J, leaving 9 bases between the germline ends. The CDR3 runs 13 amino acids, cysteine and phenylalanine included. The kept DNA is CDR3 alone, 39 bases in frame from the first base. This specimen consisted of peripheral blood, obtained on day 0 of AZD1222 vaccination. The rearranged segments are TRBV12-3 or TRBV12-4 and TRBJ1-1, and TRBD1 may be the D gene, going by 6 matching bases. The source of this sequence is an adult in good health. The DNA sequence follows: TGTGCCAGCAGCCAGGGGACGAACACTGAAGCTTTCTTT. Its translation is CASSQGTNTEAFF.